The rows below give T cell receptor beta chains drawn from one sample of a study of cytomegalovirus exposure and HLA in healthy donors. Here immunoSEQ multiplex PCR was the method, and the copy in TCRdb shows in-frame clones only, minus some. This sample carries 100,000 or so clones, around 85% of them seen once, and the ten largest clones take about 3.9%. Sequenced sample: PBMCs. These receptors all come from a young man in good health and CMV-seronegative. CDR3s include the opening cysteine and the closing phenylalanine or tryptophan. A D gene is named only where the DNA matches it firmly. Rows may omit the clone size; those that give it use once, few, many or a size class.

d_gene,abundance,v_gene,j_gene,CDR3nt,CDR3aa
TRBD2,few,TRBV29-1,TRBJ2-1,TGCAGCGTTGATCGTAGCGGGAGGGATTATGAGCAGTTCTTC,CSVDRSGRDYEQFF
TRBD1,once,TRBV6-5,TRBJ2-5,TGTGCCAGCGGGACAGGGGTGATGGTGACCCAGTACTTC,CASGTGVMVTQYF
TRBD1,NA,TRBV5-6,TRBJ1-5,TGTGCCAGCAGCTTAGACCGGGACAGCGCGAACCAGCATTTT,CASSLDRDSANQHF
NA,once,TRBV4-1,TRBJ2-1,TGCGCCAGCAGCCAAGGACTAGAGGCGGGTTACGATGAGCAGTTCTTC,CASSQGLEAGYDEQFF
TRBD1,NA,TRBV4-2,TRBJ1-6,TGTGCCAGCAGCCAAGATCGCACAGGGGAAGGCTCACCCCTCCACTTT,CASSQDRTGEGSPLHF
NA,NA,TRBV11-3,TRBJ1-6,TGTGCCAGCAGTTTCGACAGTGAGTCACCCCTCCACTTT,CASSFDSESPLHF
TRBD2,few,TRBV5-4,TRBJ2-3,TGTGCCAGCAGCTCGGGGGGGCTCGATACGCAGTATTTT,CASSSGGLDTQYF
NA,NA,TRBV9,TRBJ2-7,TGTGCCAGCAGCAGGCGGCCAGCGTTTTCCTACGAGCAGTACTTC,CASSRRPAFSYEQYF
NA,NA,TRBV7-2,TRBJ1-4,TGTGCCAGCAGCTTGAGGCAGAGAGCAACTAATGAAAAACTGTTTTTT,CASSLRQRATNEKLFF
TRBD1,NA,TRBV29-1,TRBJ1-2,TGCAGCGTCGGACAGGACAGCGGTGGCTACACCTTC,CSVGQDSGGYTF
TRBD1,NA,TRBV6-5,TRBJ2-5,TGTGCCAGCAGTTCCCTGACAGGGGACCAAGAGACCCAGTACTTC,CASSSLTGDQETQYF
NA,NA,TRBV4-1,TRBJ2-5,TGCGCCAGCAGCCCCGGGAGCGGCCAAGAGACCCAGTACTTC,CASSPGSGQETQYF